What follows are 7 T cell receptor beta chains derived from one specimen sequenced in a study of graft-versus-host responses after intestinal transplantation. Produced via immunoSEQ multiplex PCR; TCRdb's table is partial and in-frame only. The data contain 15,000 to 20,000 clones, 80% to 90% of them singletons. The sequencing used bone marrow, collected more than 120 days after intestinal transplantation. Receptor source: a human patient who received an intestinal transplant, so some T cells may come from the graft donor.

The V gene is TRBV5-5, the J gene TRBJ2-3; no clear D. CDR3 length: 18 amino acids. V lost 0 bases to trimming and J lost 2 bases, with 19 bases between them. Germline values: CDR1 SGHKS, CDR2 YYEKEE (reference sequence). The CDR3 reads CASSLGVASRGYTDTQYF. The CDR3 DNA is TGTGCCAGCAGCTTGGGGGTGGCTAGTCGAGGTTACACAGATACGCAGTATTTT.

This clone appeared once. The chain combines TRBV29-1 with TRBJ2-1, with D unresolved. This CDR3 spans 11 amino acids. Deletions cut 5 bases from V and 4 bases from J, with 6 bases between. In germline, CDR1 is SQVTM, CDR2 ANQGSEA. CDR3 in amino acids: CSVTHYNEQFF. In nucleotides, the CDR3 is TGCAGCGTTACGCATTACAATGAGCAGTTCTTC.

This clone is deemed medium-sized. CDR3 DNA sequence: TGCGCCAGCAGCCCCCTGGGCAGGTCGAGAAACACCATATATTTT. This gives the protein CASSPLGRSRNTIYF. V gene TRBV4-1 combines with J gene TRBJ1-3; no clear D. The CDR3 is made up of 15 amino acids. The germline CDR1 and CDR2 sequences are MGHRA and YSYEKL. V shed 4 bases and J shed 5 bases, with 15 bases lying between them.

The rearrangement joins TRBV6-1 to TRBJ2-1; TRBD2 might be the D (6 bases). Between the trimmed V and J ends, which lost 4 bases and 7 bases, there was a span of 20 bases. The CDR3 runs 16 residues. CDR1 and CDR2 from the germline V gene are MNHNS and SASEGT. The DNA of the CDR3 is TGTGCCAGCAGTGTGCTCGGGACCCACCGGGGGAATGAGCAGTTCTTC. It is translated as CASSVLGTHRGNEQFF.

The chain employs TRBV15 and TRBJ2-3; D might be TRBD1 or TRBD2, each matching 5 bases. V lost 5 bases and J lost 1, with 16 bases in between. The CDR3 extends over 16 amino acids. Germline V gene lookup returns CDR1 LNHNV and CDR2 YYDKDF (reference sequence). In nucleotides, the CDR3 is TGTGCCACCAGCCGATTCGGGGTAGGGGGCACAGATACGCAGTATTTT. This codes for CATSRFGVGGTDTQYF.

The chain has TRBV6-1 and TRBJ1-4, with 9 bases aligning to TRBD1. The germline V gene has CDR1 MNHNS and CDR2 SASEGT. The length of the CDR3 is 17 residues. V trimming: 4 bases; J trimming: 0 bases; junction bases outside the gene matches: 6. The CDR3 DNA reads TGTGCCAGCAGTGGCCGACAGGGGGGCTCAACTAATGAAAAACTGTTTTTT. Translation gives CASSGRQGGSTNEKLFF.

The chain couples TRBV4-3 to TRBJ2-3; 13 bases line up with TRBD2. The trim removed 1 base at V and 6 bases at J, leaving 1 base unmatched. The germline CDR1 and CDR2 sequences are LGHNA and YSLEER. The CDR3 spans 15 residues. The CDR3 sequence is CASSQATSGRDTQYF. The CDR3 bases are TGCGCCAGCAGCCAAGCGACTAGCGGGAGGGATACGCAGTATTTT.